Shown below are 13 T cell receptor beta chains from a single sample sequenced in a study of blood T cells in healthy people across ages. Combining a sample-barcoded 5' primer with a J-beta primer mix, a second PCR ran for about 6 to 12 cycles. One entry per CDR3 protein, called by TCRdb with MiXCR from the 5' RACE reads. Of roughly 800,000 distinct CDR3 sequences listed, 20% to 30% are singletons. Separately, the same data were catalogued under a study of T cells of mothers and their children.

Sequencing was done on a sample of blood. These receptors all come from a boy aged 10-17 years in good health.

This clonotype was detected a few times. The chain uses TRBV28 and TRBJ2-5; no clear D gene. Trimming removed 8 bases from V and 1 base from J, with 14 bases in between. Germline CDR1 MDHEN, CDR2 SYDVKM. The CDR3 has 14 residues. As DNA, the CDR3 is TGTGCCAGCTCCGGGCCAACCGCCCAAGAGACCCAGTACTTC. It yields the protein CASSGPTAQETQYF. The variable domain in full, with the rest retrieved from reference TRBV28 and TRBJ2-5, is DVKVTQSSRYLVKRTGEKVFLECVQDMDHENMFWYRQDPGLGLRLIYFSYDVKMKEKGDIPEGYSVSREKKERFSLILESASTNQTSMYLCASSGPTAQETQYFGPGTRLLVL.

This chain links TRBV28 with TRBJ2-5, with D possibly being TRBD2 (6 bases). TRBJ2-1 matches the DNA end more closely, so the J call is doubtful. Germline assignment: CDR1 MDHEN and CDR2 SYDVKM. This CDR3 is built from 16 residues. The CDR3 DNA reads TGTGCCAGCAGTGCCGCCTCGGCGGGAACCAACAATGAGCAGTTCTTC. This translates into CASSAASAGTNNEQFF.

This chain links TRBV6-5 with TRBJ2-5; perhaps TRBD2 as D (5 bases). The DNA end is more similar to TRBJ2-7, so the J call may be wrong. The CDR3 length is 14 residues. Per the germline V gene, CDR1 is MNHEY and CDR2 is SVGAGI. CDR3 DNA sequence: TGTGCCAGCAGTTACTTGAGGGATGCCTACGAGCAGTACTTC. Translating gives CASSYLRDAYEQYF.

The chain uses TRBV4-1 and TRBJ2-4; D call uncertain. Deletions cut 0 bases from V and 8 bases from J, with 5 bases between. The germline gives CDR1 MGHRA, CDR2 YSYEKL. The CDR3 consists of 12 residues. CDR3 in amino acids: CASSQDLYIQYF. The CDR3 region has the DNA TGCGCCAGCAGCCAAGATTTGTACATTCAGTACTTC.

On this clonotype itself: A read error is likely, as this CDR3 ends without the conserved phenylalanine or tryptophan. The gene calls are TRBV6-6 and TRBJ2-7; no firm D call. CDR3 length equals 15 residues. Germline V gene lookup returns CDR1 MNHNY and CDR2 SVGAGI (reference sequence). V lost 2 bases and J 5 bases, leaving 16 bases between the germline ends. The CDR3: CASSYGPVPVHEQYL. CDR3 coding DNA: TGTGCCAGCAGTTACGGGCCAGTCCCAGTCCACGAGCAGTACCTC.

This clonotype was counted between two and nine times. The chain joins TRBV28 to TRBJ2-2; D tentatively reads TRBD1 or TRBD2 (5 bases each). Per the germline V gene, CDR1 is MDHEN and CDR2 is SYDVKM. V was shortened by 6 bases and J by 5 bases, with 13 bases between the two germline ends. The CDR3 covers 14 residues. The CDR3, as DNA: TGTGCCAGCAGCGGGGCGTGGGGGACCGGGGAGCTGTTTTTT. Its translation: CASSGAWGTGELFF.

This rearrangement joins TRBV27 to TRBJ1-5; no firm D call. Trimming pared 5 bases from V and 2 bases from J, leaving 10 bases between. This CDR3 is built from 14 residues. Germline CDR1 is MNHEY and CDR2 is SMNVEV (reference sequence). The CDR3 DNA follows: TGTGCCAGCAGTATTTCTCCGGGCAATCAGCCCCAGCATTTT. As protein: CASSISPGNQPQHF.

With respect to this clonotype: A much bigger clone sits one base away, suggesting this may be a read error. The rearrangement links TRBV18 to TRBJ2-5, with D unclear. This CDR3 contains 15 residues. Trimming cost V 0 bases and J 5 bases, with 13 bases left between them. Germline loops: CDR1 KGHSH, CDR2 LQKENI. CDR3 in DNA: TGTGCCAGCTCACCACCGGTGCTAACTGGTGAGACCCAGTACTTC. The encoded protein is CASSPPVLTGETQYF.

CDR3 DNA sequence: TGTGCCAGCAGCGTTCCGGCACAGCAGTACTTC. The encoded protein is CASSVPAQQYF. V usage is TRBV6-1 and J usage is TRBJ2-7; D ambiguous. V lost 6 bases and J 8 bases, leaving 11 bases between the germline ends. Germline V gene data show CDR1 as MNHNS and CDR2 as SASEGT. The CDR3 has 11 amino acids.

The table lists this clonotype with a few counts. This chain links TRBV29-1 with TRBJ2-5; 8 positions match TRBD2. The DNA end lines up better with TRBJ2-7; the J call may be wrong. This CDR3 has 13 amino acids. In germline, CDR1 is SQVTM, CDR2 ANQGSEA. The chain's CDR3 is CSVGSGGDGEQYF. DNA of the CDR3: TGCAGCGTTGGATCGGGAGGGGACGGCGAGCAGTACTTC.

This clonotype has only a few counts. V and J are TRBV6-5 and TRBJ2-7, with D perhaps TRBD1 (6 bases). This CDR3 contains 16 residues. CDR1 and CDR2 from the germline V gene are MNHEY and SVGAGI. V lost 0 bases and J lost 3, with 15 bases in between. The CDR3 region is CASSYSGAGANYEQYF. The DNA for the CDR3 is TGTGCCAGCAGTTACTCGGGGGCAGGCGCCAACTACGAGCAGTACTTC.

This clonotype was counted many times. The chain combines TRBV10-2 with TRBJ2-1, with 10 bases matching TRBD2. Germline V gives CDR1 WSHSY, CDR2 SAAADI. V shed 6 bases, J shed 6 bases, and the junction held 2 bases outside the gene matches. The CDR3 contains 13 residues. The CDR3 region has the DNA TGCGCCAGCAGCGGGACTAGCGCCAATGAGCAGTTCTTC. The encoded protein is CASSGTSANEQFF.

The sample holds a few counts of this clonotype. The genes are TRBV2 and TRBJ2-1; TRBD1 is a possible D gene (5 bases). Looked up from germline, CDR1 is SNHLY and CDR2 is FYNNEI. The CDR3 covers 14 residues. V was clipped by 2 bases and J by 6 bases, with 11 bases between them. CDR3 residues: CASSEYRSGNEQFF. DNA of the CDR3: TGTGCCAGCAGTGAATACAGGTCCGGCAATGAGCAGTTCTTC.